The 14 T cell receptor beta chains given below trace back to one sample, sequenced in a study of blood T cell repertoires in COVID-19 (dated by TCRdb to the early 2020s). The method was the immunoSEQ multiplex PCR assay. TCRdb holds this immuneACCESS table with in-frame rearrangements only. Some clones are missing; in checked studies, unresolved V genes explain under half, and the rest has no known cause. This sample has about 140,000 clones in its table, and roughly four fifths of those were observed once. Roughly 7.3% of the sample goes to the ten largest clones. Sequencing was performed on peripheral blood. These receptors all come from a human donor in a cohort sampled during active COVID-19.

The chain combines TRBV6-5 with TRBJ1-5; maybe TRBD1 (6 bases). Germline loops: CDR1 MNHEY, CDR2 SVGAGI. CDR3 size: 15 residues. Trimming cost V 7 bases and J 3 bases, with 16 bases left between them. CDR3 residues: CASNKDRGFNQPQHF. In DNA form, the CDR3 reads TGTGCCAGCAACAAGGACAGAGGATTCAATCAGCCCCAGCATTTT.

The chain is built from TRBV3-1 (or the pseudogene TRBV3-2) and TRBJ1-2; possible D gene TRBD1, 6 bases. CDR1 and CDR2 (germline): LGHDT, YNNKEL (reference sequence). Trimming shortened V by 4 bases and J by 6 bases, and 9 bases separated the two germline ends. This CDR3 comprises 12 residues. In DNA, the CDR3 is TGTGCCAGCAGCCGAACAGGGAATGGCTACACCTTC. Amino acid sequence: CASSRTGNGYTF.

The V gene is TRBV28, the J gene TRBJ1-1, with 12 nucleotides matching TRBD1. There are 15 residues in the CDR3. V shed 4 bases and J 4 bases; nucleotides not matched to a gene: 4. Germline V gene sequence: CDR1 MDHEN, CDR2 SYDVKM. In nucleotides, the CDR3 is TGTGCCAGCAGTTATAGGGGACAGGGGGCCACTGAAGCTTTCTTT. It codes for CASSYRGQGATEAFF.

The chain has TRBV6-6 and TRBJ1-1, with no clear D. Trimming took 0 bases from V and 7 from J, leaving 3 bases between them. The CDR3 is 11 amino acids. Germline V gene data show CDR1 as MNHNY and CDR2 as SVGAGI (reference sequence). The CDR3 loop reads CASSYSIEAFF. The CDR3 DNA sequence: TGTGCCAGCAGTTACTCCATTGAAGCTTTCTTT.

The chain couples TRBV2 to TRBJ2-2, with a weak D call TRBD1 (6 bases). Per germline, CDR1 SNHLY and CDR2 FYNNEI. The CDR3 has 16 amino acids. The V end was cut by 5 bases, the J end by 4 bases, with 17 bases between. CDR3 nucleotides: TGTGCCAGCAGTCCATCTCACAGGGCCCCCACCGGGGAGCTGTTTTTT. The encoded protein is CASSPSHRAPTGELFF.

The rearrangement joins TRBV5-4 to TRBJ2-5, with D possibly TRBD1 on 6 matching bases. This CDR3 is built from 15 residues. Germline V CDR1 and CDR2: SGHNT, YYREEE (reference sequence). Between the trimmed V and J ends, which lost 4 bases and 2 bases, there was a span of 15 bases. CDR3 loop: CASSVPTGQQETQYF. The CDR3 bases are TGTGCCAGCAGCGTACCGACAGGACAACAAGAGACCCAGTACTTC. The variable domain in full, completed from reference TRBV5-4 and TRBJ2-5, reads ETGVTQSPTHLIKTRGQQVTLRCSSQSGHNTVSWYQQALGQGPQFIFQYYREEENGRGNFPPRFSGLQFPNYSSELNVNALELDDSALYLCASSVPTGQQETQYFGPGTRLLVL.

This clone has a handful of counts. The chain has TRBV7-9 and TRBJ1-1, with D uncertain. The CDR3 runs 14 residues. V was shortened by 2 bases and J by 1 base, with 8 bases between the two germline ends. Germline V gene data show CDR1 as SEHNR and CDR2 as FQNEAQ (reference sequence). The DNA for the CDR3 is TGTGCCAGCAGCTTATCGACACCGAACACTGAAGCTTTCTTT. As protein: CASSLSTPNTEAFF.

This chain connects TRBV3-1 (or the pseudogene TRBV3-2) to TRBJ2-5; 8 bases match TRBD2. V was pared by 0 bases and J by 5 bases, with 5 bases of the junction left unmatched. CDR3 size: 15 residues. Per the germline V gene, CDR1 is LGHDT and CDR2 is YNNKEL (reference sequence). The CDR3 loop reads CASSQDGGAFETQYF. The CDR3 coding sequence is TGTGCCAGCAGCCAAGACGGGGGGGCCTTTGAGACCCAGTACTTC.

CDR3 in amino acids: CGGPRDYGYTF. For the CDR3, the DNA is TGCGGGGGCCCCCGGGACTATGGCTACACCTTC. The rearrangement uses TRBV20-1 and TRBJ1-2, with D maybe TRBD1 (6 bases). The CDR3 contains 11 residues. CDR1 DFQATT and CDR2 SNEGSKA come from the germline V gene (reference sequence).

This clone was detected only a few times. The J gene is TRBJ2-3, the V gene TRBV15; 11 bases match TRBD2. V trimming: 2 bases; J trimming: 1 base; junction bases outside the gene matches: 2. Germline V gene sequence: CDR1 LNHNV, CDR2 YYDKDF (reference sequence). CDR3 length equals 16 residues. DNA for the CDR3: TGTGCCACCAGCAGACTAGCGGGGGGTGGCACAGATACGCAGTATTTT. This encodes CATSRLAGGGTDTQYF.

The chain has TRBV9 and TRBJ1-1, with 7 bases matching TRBD1. This CDR3 contains 15 residues. The junction had 7 bases not matched to a gene; V was cut back by 4 bases and J by 1 base. Germline V CDR1 and CDR2: SGDLS, YYNGEE. The CDR3, as DNA: TGTGCCAGCAGCACCCAGGACAGGTGGAACACTGAAGCTTTCTTT. Translated: CASSTQDRWNTEAFF.

The chain is built from TRBV5-4 and TRBJ1-1; TRBD1 matches at 8 bases. Unmatched junction bases numbered 3, after V lost 2 bases and J lost 0 bases. The CDR3 sequence is 15 residues long. Germline loops: CDR1 SGHNT, CDR2 YYREEE (reference sequence). CDR3 bases: TGTGCCAGCAGCTTAGGACAGGGCGTGAACACTGAAGCTTTCTTT. It translates to CASSLGQGVNTEAFF. Filled out from reference TRBV5-4 and TRBJ1-1, the complete variable domain reads ETGVTQSPTHLIKTRGQQVTLRCSSQSGHNTVSWYQQALGQGPQFIFQYYREEENGRGNFPPRFSGLQFPNYSSELNVNALELDDSALYLCASSLGQGVNTEAFFGQGTRLTVV.

The gene calls are TRBV10-3 and TRBJ2-2; 10 bases map to TRBD2. The CDR3 extends over 17 amino acids. CDR1 is ENHRY, CDR2 SYGVKD, per germline. V shed 6 bases, J shed 1 base, and the junction held 8 bases outside the gene matches. CDR3 region: CAISGYLAGENTGELFF. The CDR3, as DNA: TGTGCCATCAGCGGGTACCTAGCGGGGGAGAACACCGGGGAGCTGTTTTTT.

The chain joins TRBV20-1 to TRBJ2-3; D not certain. V was shortened by 4 bases and J by 5 bases, with 7 bases between the two germline ends. Germline V lookup: CDR1 DFQATT, CDR2 SNEGSKA (reference sequence). The CDR3 length is 11 residues. The CDR3 spells CSATNRDTQYF. CDR3 nucleotide sequence: TGCAGTGCTACCAACAGAGATACGCAGTATTTT.